This T cell receptor (beta chain) was found in a study of glioma-infiltrating T cells after dendritic cell vaccination. For the study at large: Three intradermal dendritic cell vaccine injections were given every two weeks.

Clones were read by immunoSEQ multiplex PCR, and TCRdb kept only the in-frame ones, dropping some. This sample carries 90,000 or so clones, approximately 87% of them seen once, and the ten largest clones take around 3%. The CDR3 length is 12 residues. CDR1 is MNHNS and CDR2 is SASEGT in the germline V gene. Trimming removed 5 bases at V and 7 bases at J, with 11 bases between. The chain carries TRBV6-1 and TRBJ1-2; D uncertain. The TCR originated in a human donor with glioblastoma. The sequencing used blood, collected before dendritic cell vaccination. As DNA, the CDR3 is TGTGCCAGCAGTAACAGTGGATTTGGCTACACCTTC. Translating it yields CASSNSGFGYTF.